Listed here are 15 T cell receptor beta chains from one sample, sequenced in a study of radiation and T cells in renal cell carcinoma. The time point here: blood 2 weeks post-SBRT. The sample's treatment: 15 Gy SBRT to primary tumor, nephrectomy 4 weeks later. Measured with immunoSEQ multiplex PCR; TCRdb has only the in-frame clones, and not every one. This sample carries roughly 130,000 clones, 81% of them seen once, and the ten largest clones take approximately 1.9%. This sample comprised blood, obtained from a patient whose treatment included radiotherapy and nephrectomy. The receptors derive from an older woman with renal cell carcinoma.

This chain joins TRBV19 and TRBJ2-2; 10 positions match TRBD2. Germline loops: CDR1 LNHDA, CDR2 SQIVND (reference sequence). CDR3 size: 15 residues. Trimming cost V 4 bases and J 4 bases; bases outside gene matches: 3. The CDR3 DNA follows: TGTGCCAGTAGTACGGGGACTAGCGCCACCGGGGAGCTGTTTTTT. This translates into CASSTGTSATGELFF. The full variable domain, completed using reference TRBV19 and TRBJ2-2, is DGGITQSPKYLFRKEGQNVTLSCEQNLNHDAMYWYRQDPGQGLRLIYYSQIVNDFQKGDIAEGYSVSREKKESFPLTVTSAQKNPTAFYLCASSTGTSATGELFFGEGSRLTVL.

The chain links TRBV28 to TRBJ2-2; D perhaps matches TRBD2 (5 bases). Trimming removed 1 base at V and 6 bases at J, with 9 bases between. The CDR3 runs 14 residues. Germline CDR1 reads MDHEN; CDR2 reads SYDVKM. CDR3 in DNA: TGTGCCAGCAGTTTATTTGACTATCCCGGGGAGCTGTTTTTT. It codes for CASSLFDYPGELFF. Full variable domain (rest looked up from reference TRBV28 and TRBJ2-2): DVKVTQSSRYLVKRTGEKVFLECVQDMDHENMFWYRQDPGLGLRLIYFSYDVKMKEKGDIPEGYSVSREKKERFSLILESASTNQTSMYLCASSLFDYPGELFFGEGSRLTVL.

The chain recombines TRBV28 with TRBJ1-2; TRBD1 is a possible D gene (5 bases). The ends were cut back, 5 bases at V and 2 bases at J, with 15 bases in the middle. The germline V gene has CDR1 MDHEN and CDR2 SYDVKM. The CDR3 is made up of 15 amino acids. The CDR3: CASSPSPDTNYGYTF. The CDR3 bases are TGTGCCAGCAGTCCCTCCCCGGACACCAACTATGGCTACACCTTC.

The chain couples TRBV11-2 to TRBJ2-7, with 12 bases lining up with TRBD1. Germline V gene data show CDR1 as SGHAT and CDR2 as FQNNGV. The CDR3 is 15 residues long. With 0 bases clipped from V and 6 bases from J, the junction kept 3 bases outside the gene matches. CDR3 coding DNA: TGTGCCAGCAGCTTAGAGCGGGACAGGGGGCTCGAGCAGTACTTC. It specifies CASSLERDRGLEQYF.

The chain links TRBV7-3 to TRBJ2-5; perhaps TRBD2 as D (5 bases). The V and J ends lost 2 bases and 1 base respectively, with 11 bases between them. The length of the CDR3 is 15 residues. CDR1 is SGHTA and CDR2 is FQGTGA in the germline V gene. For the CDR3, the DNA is TGTGCCAGCAGCTTAGGTGGTGAGGGCCAAGAGACCCAGTACTTC. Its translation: CASSLGGEGQETQYF.

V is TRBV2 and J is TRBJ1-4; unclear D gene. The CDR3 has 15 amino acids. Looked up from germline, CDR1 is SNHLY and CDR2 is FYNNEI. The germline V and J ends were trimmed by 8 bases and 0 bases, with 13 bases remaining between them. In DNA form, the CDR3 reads TGTGCCAGCCGGTCGAGAAGATCAACTAATGAAAAACTGTTTTTT. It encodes CASRSRRSTNEKLFF.

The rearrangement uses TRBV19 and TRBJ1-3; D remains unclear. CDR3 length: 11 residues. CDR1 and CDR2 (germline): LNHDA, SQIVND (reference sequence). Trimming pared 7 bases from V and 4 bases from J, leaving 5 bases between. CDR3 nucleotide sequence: TGTGCCAGTATACGAGGAAACACCATATATTTT. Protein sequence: CASIRGNTIYF.

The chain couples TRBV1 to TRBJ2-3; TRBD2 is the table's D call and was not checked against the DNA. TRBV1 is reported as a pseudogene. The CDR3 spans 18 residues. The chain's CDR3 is CTSSQERGGAETSDTQYF. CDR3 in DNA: TGCACCAGCAGCCAAGAGCGCGGGGGGGCCGAGACCTCAGATACGCAGTATTTT.

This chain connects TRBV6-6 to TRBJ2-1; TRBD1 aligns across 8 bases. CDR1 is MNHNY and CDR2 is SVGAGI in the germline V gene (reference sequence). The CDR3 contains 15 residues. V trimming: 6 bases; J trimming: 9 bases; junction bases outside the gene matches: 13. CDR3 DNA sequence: TGTGCCAGCAGCACAACGGGACAGGACCTGAGTGAGCAGTTCTTC. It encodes CASSTTGQDLSEQFF.

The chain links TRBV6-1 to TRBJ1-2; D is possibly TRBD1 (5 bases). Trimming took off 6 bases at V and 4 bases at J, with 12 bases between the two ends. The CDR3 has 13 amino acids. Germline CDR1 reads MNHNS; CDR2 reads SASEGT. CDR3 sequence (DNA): TGTGCCAGCAGGGCCAGGGATGGCTATGGCTACACCTTC. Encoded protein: CASRARDGYGYTF.

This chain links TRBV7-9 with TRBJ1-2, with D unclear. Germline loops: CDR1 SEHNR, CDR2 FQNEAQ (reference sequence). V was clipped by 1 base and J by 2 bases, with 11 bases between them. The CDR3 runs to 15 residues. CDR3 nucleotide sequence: TGTGCCAGCAGCTTAGTAGGGCTTATGAACTATGGCTACACCTTC. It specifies CASSLVGLMNYGYTF.

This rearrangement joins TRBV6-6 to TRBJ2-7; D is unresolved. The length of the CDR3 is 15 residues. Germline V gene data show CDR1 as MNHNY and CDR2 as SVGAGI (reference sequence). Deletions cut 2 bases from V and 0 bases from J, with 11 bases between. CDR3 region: CASSYEGPNSYEQYF. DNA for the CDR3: TGTGCCAGCAGTTACGAAGGACCTAACTCCTACGAGCAGTACTTC.

The CDR3 nucleotides read TGTGCCAGTAGTATGGGTTTCGACAGGGGAAATGAAAAACTGTTTTTT. This gives the protein CASSMGFDRGNEKLFF. The chain is built from TRBV19 and TRBJ1-4; TRBD1 matches at 8 bases. Germline V lookup: CDR1 LNHDA, CDR2 SQIVND (reference sequence). The CDR3 covers 16 residues. Trimming took 3 bases from V and 5 from J; bases not matched to a gene: 8.

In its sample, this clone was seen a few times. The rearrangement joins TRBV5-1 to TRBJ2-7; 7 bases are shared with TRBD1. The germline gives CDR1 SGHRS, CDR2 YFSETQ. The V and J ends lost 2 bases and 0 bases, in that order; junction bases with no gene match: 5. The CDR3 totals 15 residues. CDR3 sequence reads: CASSLNRGSSYEQYF. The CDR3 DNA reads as TGCGCCAGCAGCTTAAACAGGGGCAGCTCCTACGAGCAGTACTTC.

As DNA, the CDR3 is TGTGCCAGCAGCTTGGGCTGGGTAGATGAGCAGTTCTTC. It encodes CASSLGWVDEQFF. The chain is built from TRBV11-2 and TRBJ2-1; no firm D call. The V gene's germline CDR1 is SGHAT and CDR2 FQNNGV. This CDR3 comprises 13 residues. Trimming stripped 3 bases from V and 8 bases from J, with 11 bases between.